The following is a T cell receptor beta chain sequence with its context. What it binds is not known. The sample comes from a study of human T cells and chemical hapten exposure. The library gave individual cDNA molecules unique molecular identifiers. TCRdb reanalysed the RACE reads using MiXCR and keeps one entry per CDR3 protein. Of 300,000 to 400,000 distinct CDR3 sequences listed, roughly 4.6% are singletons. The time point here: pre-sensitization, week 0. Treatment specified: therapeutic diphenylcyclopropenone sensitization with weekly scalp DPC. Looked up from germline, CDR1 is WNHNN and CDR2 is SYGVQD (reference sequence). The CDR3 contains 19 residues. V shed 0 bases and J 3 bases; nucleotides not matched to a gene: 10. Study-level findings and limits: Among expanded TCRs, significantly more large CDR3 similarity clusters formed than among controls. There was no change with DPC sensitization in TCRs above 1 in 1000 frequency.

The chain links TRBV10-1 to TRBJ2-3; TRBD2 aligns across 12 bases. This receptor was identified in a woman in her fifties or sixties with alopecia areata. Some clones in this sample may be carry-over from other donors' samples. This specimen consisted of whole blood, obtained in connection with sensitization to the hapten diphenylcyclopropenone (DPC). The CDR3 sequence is CASSESILAGGVRTDTQYF. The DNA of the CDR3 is TGCGCCAGCAGTGAGTCGATTCTAGCGGGAGGGGTTCGGACAGATACGCAGTATTTT.